The clone carrying this T cell receptor beta chain has only a few counts. What it recognizes is unknown. Semi-nested PCR with Nested Universal Primer A followed constant-region reverse priming of full-length variable regions. TCRdb redid the calling of the 5' RACE reads with MiXCR, one entry per CDR3 protein. The sample shows some 30,000 distinct CDR3 sequences, around 27% of them seen only once. Whole-study findings and limits: The larger cohort examined one V-J beta rearrangement, not whole repertoires. Tumor memory CD4+ T cell TCR gene usage was found to cluster with blood and lymph node memory CD4+ cells and with lymph node naive CD4+ cells.

Treg sorting used a CD4+CD25+CD127-/low gate. Material for sequencing was tumor-infiltrating Tregs sorted from the breast tumor. This receptor was obtained from a female donor with breast cancer.

CDR3 in amino acids: CASSPREGSSTDTQYF. The DNA for the CDR3 is TGTGCCAGTAGTCCCCGGGAAGGATCTAGCACAGATACGCAGTATTTT. The V call is TRBV19, the J call TRBJ2-3; D perhaps matches TRBD2 (5 bases). Germline assignment: CDR1 LNHDA and CDR2 SQIVND (reference sequence). The V end was cut by 5 bases, the J end by 0 bases, with 15 bases between. The CDR3 has 16 amino acids.